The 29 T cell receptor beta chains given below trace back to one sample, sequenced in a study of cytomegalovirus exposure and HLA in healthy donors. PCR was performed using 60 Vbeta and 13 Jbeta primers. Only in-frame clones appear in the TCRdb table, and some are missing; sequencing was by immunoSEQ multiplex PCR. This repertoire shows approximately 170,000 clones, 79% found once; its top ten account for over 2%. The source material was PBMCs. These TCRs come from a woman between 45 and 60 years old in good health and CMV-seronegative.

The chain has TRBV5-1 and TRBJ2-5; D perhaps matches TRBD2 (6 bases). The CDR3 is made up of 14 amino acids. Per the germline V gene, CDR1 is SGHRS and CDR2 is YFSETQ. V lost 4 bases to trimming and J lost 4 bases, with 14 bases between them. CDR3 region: CASSQRLGGETQYF. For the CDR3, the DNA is TGCGCCAGCAGCCAACGACTAGGTGGAGAGACCCAGTACTTC.

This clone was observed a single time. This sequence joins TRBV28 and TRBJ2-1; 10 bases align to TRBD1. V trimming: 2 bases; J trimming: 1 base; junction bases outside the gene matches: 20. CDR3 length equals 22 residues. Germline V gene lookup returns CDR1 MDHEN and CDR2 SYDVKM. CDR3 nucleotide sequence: TGTGCCAGCAGTTTAGCCGGGACAGGGGTAGGGCTCAATAGCGGGTCCTACAATGAGCAGTTCTTC. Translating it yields CASSLAGTGVGLNSGSYNEQFF.

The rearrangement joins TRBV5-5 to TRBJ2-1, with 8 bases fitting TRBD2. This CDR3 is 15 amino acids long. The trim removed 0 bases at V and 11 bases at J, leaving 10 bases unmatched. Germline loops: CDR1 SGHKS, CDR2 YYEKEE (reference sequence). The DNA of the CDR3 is TGTGCCAGCAGCTTGGATGTCGGGGGGGCCTCGAAGCAGTTCTTC. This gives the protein CASSLDVGGASKQFF.

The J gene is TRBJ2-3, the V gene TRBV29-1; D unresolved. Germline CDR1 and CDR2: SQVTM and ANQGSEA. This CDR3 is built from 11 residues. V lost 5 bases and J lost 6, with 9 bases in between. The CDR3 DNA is TGCAGCGTTCGACACATTGATACGCAGTATTTT. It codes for CSVRHIDTQYF.

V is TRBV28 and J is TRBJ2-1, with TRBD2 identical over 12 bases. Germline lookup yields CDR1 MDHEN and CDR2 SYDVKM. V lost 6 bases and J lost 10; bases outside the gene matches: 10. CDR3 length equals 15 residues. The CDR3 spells CASSSSGLAGTEQFF. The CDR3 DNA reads TGTGCCAGCAGCTCATCAGGACTAGCGGGGACCGAGCAGTTCTTC.

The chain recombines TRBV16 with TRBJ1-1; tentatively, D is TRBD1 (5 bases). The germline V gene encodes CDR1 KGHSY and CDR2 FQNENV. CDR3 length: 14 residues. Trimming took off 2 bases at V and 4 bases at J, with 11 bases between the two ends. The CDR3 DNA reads TGTGCCAGCAGCCAAAGGGTAAGGGGCACTGAAGCTTTCTTT. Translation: CASSQRVRGTEAFF.

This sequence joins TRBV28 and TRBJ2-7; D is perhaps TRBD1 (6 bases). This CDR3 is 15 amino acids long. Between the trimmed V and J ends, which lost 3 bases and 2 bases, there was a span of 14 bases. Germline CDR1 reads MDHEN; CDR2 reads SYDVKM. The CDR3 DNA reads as TGTGCCAGCAGTTTTTGGCGGACAGACCCCTACGAGCAGTACTTC. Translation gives CASSFWRTDPYEQYF.

CDR3 DNA sequence: TGTGCCAGCAGCTACTCGACAGGGGTTAATGAAAAACTGTTTTTT. Translated, it gives CASSYSTGVNEKLFF. The rearrangement uses TRBV7-7 and TRBJ1-4; 8 nucleotides align to TRBD1. The V and J ends lost 4 bases and 4 bases, in that order; junction bases with no gene match: 5. Germline lookup yields CDR1 SSHAT and CDR2 FNYEAQ (reference sequence). The CDR3 is made up of 15 amino acids.

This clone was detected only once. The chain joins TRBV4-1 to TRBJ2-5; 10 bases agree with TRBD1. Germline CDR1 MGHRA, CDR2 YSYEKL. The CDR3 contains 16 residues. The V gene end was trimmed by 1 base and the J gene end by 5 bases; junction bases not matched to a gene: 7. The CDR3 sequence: CASSQGFDRGRETQYF. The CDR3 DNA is TGCGCCAGCAGCCAAGGGTTTGACAGGGGGCGTGAGACCCAGTACTTC.

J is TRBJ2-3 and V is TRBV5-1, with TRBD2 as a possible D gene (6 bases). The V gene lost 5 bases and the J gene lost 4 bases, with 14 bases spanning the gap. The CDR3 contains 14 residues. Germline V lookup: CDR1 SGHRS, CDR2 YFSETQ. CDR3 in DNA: TGCGCCAGCAGTAGCGGAGGAGGGGCAGATACGCAGTATTTT. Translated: CASSSGGGADTQYF.

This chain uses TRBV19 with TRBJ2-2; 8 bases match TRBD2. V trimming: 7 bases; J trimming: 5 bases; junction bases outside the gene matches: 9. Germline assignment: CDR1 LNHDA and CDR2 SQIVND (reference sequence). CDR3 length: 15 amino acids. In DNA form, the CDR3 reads TGTGCCAGTACCTACGGGACTAGAAGTACCGGGGAGCTGTTTTTT. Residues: CASTYGTRSTGELFF.

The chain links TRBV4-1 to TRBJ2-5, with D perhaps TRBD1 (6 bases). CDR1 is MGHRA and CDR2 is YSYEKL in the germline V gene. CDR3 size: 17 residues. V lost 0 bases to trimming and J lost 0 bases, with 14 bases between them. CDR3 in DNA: TGCGCCAGCAGCCAAGATCCAGGACAGAATTACCAAGAGACCCAGTACTTC. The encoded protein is CASSQDPGQNYQETQYF.

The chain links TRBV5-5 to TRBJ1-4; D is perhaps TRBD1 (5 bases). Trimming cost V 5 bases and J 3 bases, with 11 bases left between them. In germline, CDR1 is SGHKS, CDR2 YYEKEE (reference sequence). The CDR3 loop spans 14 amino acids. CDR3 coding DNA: TGTGCCAGCAGTCCTGACAGATCTAATGAAAAACTGTTTTTT. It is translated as CASSPDRSNEKLFF.

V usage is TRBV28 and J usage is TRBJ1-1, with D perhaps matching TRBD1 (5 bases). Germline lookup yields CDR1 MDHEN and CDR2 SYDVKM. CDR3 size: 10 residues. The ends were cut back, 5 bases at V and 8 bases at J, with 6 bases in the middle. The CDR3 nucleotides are TGTGCCAGCAGTGGGGGGGAAGCTTTCTTT. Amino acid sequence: CASSGGEAFF.

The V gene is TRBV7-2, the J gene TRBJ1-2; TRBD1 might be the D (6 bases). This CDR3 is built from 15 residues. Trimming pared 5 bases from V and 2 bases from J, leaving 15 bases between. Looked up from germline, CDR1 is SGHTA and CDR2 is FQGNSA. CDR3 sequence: CASSLQSQGNYGYTF. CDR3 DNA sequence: TGTGCCAGCAGCCTTCAATCCCAGGGGAACTATGGCTACACCTTC.

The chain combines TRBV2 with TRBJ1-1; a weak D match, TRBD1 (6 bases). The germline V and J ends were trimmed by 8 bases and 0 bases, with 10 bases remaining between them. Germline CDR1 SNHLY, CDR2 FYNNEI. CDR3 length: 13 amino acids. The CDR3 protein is CASGDTMNTEAFF. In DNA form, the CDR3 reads TGTGCCAGCGGGGACACCATGAACACTGAAGCTTTCTTT.

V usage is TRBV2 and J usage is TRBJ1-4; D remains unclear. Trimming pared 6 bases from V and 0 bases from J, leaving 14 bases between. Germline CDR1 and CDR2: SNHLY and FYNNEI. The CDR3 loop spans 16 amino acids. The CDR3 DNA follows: TGTGCCAGCAGCGCCTACACAGCTGCAACTAATGAAAAACTGTTTTTT. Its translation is CASSAYTAATNEKLFF.

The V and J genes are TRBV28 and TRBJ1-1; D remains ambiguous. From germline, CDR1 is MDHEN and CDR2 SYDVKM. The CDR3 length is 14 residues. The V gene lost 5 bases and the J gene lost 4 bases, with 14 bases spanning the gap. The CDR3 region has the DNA TGTGCCAGCAGTGCGGCCCGGAGAAGCACTGAAGCTTTCTTT. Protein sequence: CASSAARRSTEAFF.

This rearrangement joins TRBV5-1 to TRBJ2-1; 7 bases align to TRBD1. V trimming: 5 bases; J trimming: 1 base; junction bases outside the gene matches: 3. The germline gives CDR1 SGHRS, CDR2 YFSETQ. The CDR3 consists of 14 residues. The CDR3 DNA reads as TGCGCCAGCAGTCCGGACAGGTCCTACAATGAGCAGTTCTTC. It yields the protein CASSPDRSYNEQFF.

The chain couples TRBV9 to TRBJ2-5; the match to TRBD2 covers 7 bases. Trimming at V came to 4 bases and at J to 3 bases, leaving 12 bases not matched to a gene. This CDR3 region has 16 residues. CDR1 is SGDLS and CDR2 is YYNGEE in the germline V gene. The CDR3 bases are TGTGCCAGCAGCACCCGCGCCGGGACTATAAAAGAGACCCAGTACTTC. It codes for CASSTRAGTIKETQYF.

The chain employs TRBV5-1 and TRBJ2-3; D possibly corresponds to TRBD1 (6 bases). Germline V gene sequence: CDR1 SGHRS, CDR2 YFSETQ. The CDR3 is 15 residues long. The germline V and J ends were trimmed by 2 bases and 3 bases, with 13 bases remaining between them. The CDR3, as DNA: TGCGCCAGCAGCTTCGGACTCAGGGGTACAGATACGCAGTATTTT. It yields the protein CASSFGLRGTDTQYF.

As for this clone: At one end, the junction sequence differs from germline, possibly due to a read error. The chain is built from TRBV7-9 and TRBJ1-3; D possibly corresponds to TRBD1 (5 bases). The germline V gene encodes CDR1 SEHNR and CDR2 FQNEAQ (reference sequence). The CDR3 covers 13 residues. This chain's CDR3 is CSSSLGRGNTIYF. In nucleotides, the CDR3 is TGTTCCAGCAGCTTGGGGCGGGGAAACACCATATATTTT.

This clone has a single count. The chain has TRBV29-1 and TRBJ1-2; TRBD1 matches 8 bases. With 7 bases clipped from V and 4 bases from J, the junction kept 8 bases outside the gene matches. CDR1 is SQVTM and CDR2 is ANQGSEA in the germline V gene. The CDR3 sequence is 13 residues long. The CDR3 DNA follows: TGCAGCGGGAAAGGACAGGGAGGCTATGGCTACACCTTC. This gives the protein CSGKGQGGYGYTF.

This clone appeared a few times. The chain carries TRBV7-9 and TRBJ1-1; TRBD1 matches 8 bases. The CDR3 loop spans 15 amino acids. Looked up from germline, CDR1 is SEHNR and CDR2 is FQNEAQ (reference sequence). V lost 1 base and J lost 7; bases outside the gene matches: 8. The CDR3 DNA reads TGTGCCAGCAGCTTAGGCCCAGGGGGCTCGGATGAAGCTTTCTTT. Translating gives CASSLGPGGSDEAFF.

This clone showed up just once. The CDR3 DNA sequence: TGTGCCAGCAGCTTGTTCCGGGGTACGAACACCGGGGAGCTGTTTTTT. Residues: CASSLFRGTNTGELFF. J is TRBJ2-2 and V is TRBV5-4, with D possibly being TRBD2 (5 bases). This CDR3 comprises 16 residues. Trimming took 1 base from V and 0 from J, leaving 10 bases between them. Germline CDR1 reads SGHNT; CDR2 reads YYREEE (reference sequence).

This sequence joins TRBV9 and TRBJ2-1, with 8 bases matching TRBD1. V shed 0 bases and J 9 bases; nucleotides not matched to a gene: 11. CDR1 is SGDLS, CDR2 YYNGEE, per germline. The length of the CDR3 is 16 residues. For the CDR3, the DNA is TGTGCCAGCAGCGTAGCTGGGCAGGGGGCAAGGAGTGAGCAGTTCTTC. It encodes CASSVAGQGARSEQFF.

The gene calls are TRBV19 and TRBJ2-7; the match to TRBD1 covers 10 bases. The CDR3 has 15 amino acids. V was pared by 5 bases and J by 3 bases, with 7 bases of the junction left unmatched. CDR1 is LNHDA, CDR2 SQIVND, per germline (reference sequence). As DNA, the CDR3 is TGTGCCAGTAGTCCGTGGACAGGGGGAAGCTACGAGCAGTACTTC. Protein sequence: CASSPWTGGSYEQYF.

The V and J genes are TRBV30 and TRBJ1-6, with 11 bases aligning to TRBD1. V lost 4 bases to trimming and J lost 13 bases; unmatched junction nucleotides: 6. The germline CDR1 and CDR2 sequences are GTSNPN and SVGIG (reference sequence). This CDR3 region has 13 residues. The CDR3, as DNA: TGTGCCTGGACGGGACAGGGGGTTGGGCCCCTCCACTTT. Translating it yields CAWTGQGVGPLHF.

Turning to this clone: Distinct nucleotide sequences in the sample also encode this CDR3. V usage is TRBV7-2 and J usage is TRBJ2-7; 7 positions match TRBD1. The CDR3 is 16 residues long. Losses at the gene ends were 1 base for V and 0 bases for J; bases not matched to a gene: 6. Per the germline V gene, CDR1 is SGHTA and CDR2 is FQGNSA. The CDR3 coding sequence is TGTGCCAGCAGCTTAGACGGGACAGCAAACTCCTACGAGCAGTACTTC. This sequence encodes CASSLDGTANSYEQYF.